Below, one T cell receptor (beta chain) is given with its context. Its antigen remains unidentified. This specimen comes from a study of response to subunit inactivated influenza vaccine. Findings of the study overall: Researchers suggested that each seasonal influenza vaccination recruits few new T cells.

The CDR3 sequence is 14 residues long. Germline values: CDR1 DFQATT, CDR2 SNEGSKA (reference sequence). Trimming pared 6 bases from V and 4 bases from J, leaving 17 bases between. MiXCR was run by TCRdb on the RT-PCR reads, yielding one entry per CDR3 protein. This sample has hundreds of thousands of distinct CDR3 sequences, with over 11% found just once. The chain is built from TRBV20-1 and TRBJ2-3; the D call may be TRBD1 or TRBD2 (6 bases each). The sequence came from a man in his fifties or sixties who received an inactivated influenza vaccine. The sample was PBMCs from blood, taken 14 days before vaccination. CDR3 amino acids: CSAIDRRGSDTQYF. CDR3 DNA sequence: TGCAGTGCCATCGACAGGAGGGGGTCAGATACGCAGTATTTT.